The rows below give T cell receptor beta chains drawn from one sample of a study of spatial heterogeneity in lung cancer. TCRdb re-called the 5' RACE reads through MiXCR, storing one row per CDR3 protein. The table includes roughly 20,000 distinct CDR3 sequences, more than 4.5% detected once. The sequencing used lung tumor tissue, collected at surgery. Source of these receptors: a male donor with early-stage non-small cell lung cancer. Each CDR3 is given with its conserved first and last residue. The D gene is left open where the match is weak. Part of the rows lack a size; the others show once, few, many or a class for expanded clones.

D	V	J	length	size	CDR3	DNA
NA	TRBV12-3/TRBV12-4	TRBJ2-5	13	many	CASRVGGGETQYF	TGTGCCAGCAGGGTAGGCGGAGGGGAGACCCAGTACTTC
NA	TRBV7-2	TRBJ1-5	16	many	CASSLVGGGGNQPQHF	TGTGCCAGCAGCTTAGTGGGCGGAGGAGGCAATCAGCCCCAGCATTTT
NA	TRBV23-1	TRBJ1-1	20	many	CASSQSDASPQLVLNTEAFF	TGCGCCAGCAGTCAATCGGACGCGTCCCCCCAGTTAGTCCTGAACACTGAAGCTTTCTTT
TRBD1	TRBV28	TRBJ1-2	16	NA	CATKTIRTGPNYGYTF	TGTGCCACCAAAACGATCAGGACAGGGCCAAATTATGGCTACACCTTC
TRBD1	TRBV5-1	TRBJ2-7	17	medium-sized	CASSLSSGTGGSYEQYF	TGCGCCAGCAGCCTCAGCTCCGGGACAGGAGGCTCCTACGAGCAGTACTTC
TRBD2	TRBV28	TRBJ2-2	18	NA	CASRTMGLAGSYTGELFF	TGTGCCAGCAGGACGATGGGACTAGCGGGAAGTTATACCGGGGAGCTGTTTTTT
NA	TRBV15	TRBJ2-7	15	many	CATSRGGGSIYEQYF	TGTGCCACCAGCAGAGGAGGGGGGTCGATCTACGAGCAGTACTTC
NA	TRBV5-1	TRBJ2-7	14	many	CASRQVEATYEQYF	TGCGCCAGTCGACAGGTCGAAGCCACCTACGAGCAGTACTTC
NA	TRBV6-5	TRBJ1-2	14	many	CASSYSHRDYGYTF	TGTGCCAGCAGTTACTCTCATCGGGACTATGGCTACACCTTC
TRBD1	TRBV4-2	TRBJ2-7	13	NA	CASSLRTGEWQYF	TGTGCCAGCAGCCTTCGAACAGGGGAGTGGCAGTACTTC
NA	TRBV2	TRBJ2-3	14	few	CASILDTFTDTQYF	TGTGCCAGCATCCTGGACACCTTCACAGATACGCAGTATTTT
NA	TRBV27	TRBJ2-1	13	few	CASRPGFGNEQFF	TGTGCCAGTAGGCCGGGGTTTGGCAATGAGCAGTTCTTC
NA	TRBV7-9	TRBJ1-1	14	many	CASTPRDGSGGAFF	TGTGCCAGCACCCCAAGAGACGGATCCGGAGGAGCTTTCTTT
NA	TRBV2	TRBJ2-7	14	many	CASSDGTRVNEQYF	TGTGCCAGCAGTGATGGGACCCGCGTCAACGAGCAGTACTTC
TRBD2	TRBV7-9	TRBJ2-7	15	many	CASSLQRGPAYEQYF	TGTGCCAGCAGCCTTCAGCGGGGGCCCGCCTACGAGCAGTACTTC
TRBD2	TRBV7-2	TRBJ2-1	14	many	CASSSPSSGYRVFF	TGTGCCAGCAGCTCGCCATCTAGCGGGTACCGAGTGTTCTTC
TRBD1	TRBV19	TRBJ1-5	17	NA	CASSPPGQRRGYQPQHF	TGTGCCAGTAGTCCGCCGGGACAGCGACGCGGTTATCAGCCCCAGCATTTT
TRBD1	TRBV5-1	TRBJ2-7	14	few	CASSFTGDSEEQYF	TGCGCCAGCAGCTTTACAGGGGATTCGGAAGAGCAGTACTTC
NA	TRBV7-2	TRBJ2-2	15	many	CASSPGTSSAGELFF	TGTGCCAGCAGCCCCGGGACTTCCTCGGCCGGGGAGCTGTTTTTT
NA	TRBV7-6	TRBJ2-2	13	many	CASSPQYTGELFF	TGTGCCAGCAGCCCGCAGTACACCGGGGAGCTGTTTTTT
NA	TRBV28	TRBJ1-2	12	many	CASSLSRLGYTF	TGTGCCAGCAGTTTATCCCGGTTGGGCTACACCTTC
NA	TRBV5-5	TRBJ2-3	16	many	CASSLNFRGNTDTQYF	TGTGCCAGCAGCTTGAATTTTCGGGGAAACACAGATACGCAGTATTTT
NA	TRBV19	TRBJ2-6	14	NA	CASKAGSGANVLTF	TGTGCCAGTAAGGCGGGGTCTGGGGCCAACGTCCTGACTTTC
NA	TRBV20-1	TRBJ1-2	12	NA	CSARFFNYGYTF	TGCAGTGCTAGATTTTTTAACTATGGCTACACCTTC
TRBD1	TRBV5-6	TRBJ1-1	13	many	CASSLRLAGGAFF	TGTGCCAGCAGCTTGAGGTTGGCAGGGGGAGCTTTCTTT
NA	TRBV5-4	TRBJ2-7	18	many	CASSFRDPGRVFSYEQYF	TGTGCCAGCAGCTTTCGAGACCCCGGGCGGGTTTTCTCCTACGAGCAGTACTTC
NA	TRBV29-1	TRBJ2-1	11	NA	CSVELGTVQFF	TGCAGCGTTGAACTCGGGACGGTGCAGTTCTTC
NA	TRBV23-1	TRBJ2-7	13	few	CASSQIVSYEQYF	TGCGCCAGCAGTCAGATAGTGTCCTACGAGCAGTACTTC
NA	TRBV30	TRBJ1-1	11	NA	CAWRTAGEAFF	TGTGCCTGGAGGACCGCGGGGGAAGCTTTCTTT
NA	TRBV15	TRBJ2-5	14	many	CATSRDQGREAQYF	TGTGCCACCAGCAGAGATCAGGGCAGGGAGGCCCAGTACTTC
NA	TRBV20-1	TRBJ2-5	13	many	CSPIAANQETQYF	TGCAGTCCTATAGCGGCTAACCAAGAGACCCAGTACTTC
NA	TRBV27	TRBJ1-2	13	many	CASSFGGRAGYTF	TGTGCCAGCAGTTTTGGGGGACGGGCTGGCTACACCTTC
NA	TRBV14	TRBJ1-3	15	many	CASSQVWQGRNTIYF	TGTGCCAGCAGCCAAGTCTGGCAGGGACGAAACACCATATATTTT
TRBD2	TRBV7-9	TRBJ2-1	14	many	CAIESLAGVNEQFF	TGTGCCATCGAGAGTTTAGCGGGAGTCAATGAGCAGTTCTTC
NA	TRBV7-2	TRBJ2-1	16	few	CASSVNPGRFRDEQFF	TGTGCCAGCAGCGTCAATCCTGGCCGGTTCAGGGATGAGCAGTTCTTC
NA	TRBV20-1	TRBJ1-5	14	NA	CSATRGNSNQPQHF	TGCAGTGCTACCCGGGGTAATAGCAATCAGCCCCAGCATTTT
NA	TRBV7-9	TRBJ1-6	13	NA	CASSPPGRGPLHF	TGTGCCAGCAGCCCCCCAGGCCGGGGACCCCTCCACTTT
NA	TRBV10-3	TRBJ2-7	16	many	CAISEPPDRRGDEQYF	TGTGCCATCAGTGAGCCTCCCGACAGGAGGGGCGACGAGCAGTACTTC
NA	TRBV20-1	TRBJ1-5	10	many	CSAARDGVFF	TGCAGTGCTGCCCGGGACGGCGTTTTTTTT
TRBD2	TRBV7-9	TRBJ2-1	17	many	CASSSVRLAGGPMGQFF	TGTGCCAGCAGCTCCGTAAGACTAGCGGGAGGGCCAATGGGGCAGTTCTTC
NA	TRBV10-3	TRBJ1-6	15	NA	CAISGGEGYNSPLHF	TGTGCCATCAGTGGGGGGGAAGGTTATAATTCACCCCTCCACTTT
NA	TRBV7-9	TRBJ2-2	15	many	CASGSRAKNTGELFF	TGTGCCAGCGGGTCCCGGGCCAAAAACACCGGGGAGCTGTTTTTT
NA	TRBV5-1	TRBJ2-1	12	medium-sized	CASRHDSNPQFF	TGCGCCAGCAGACACGACTCCAACCCGCAGTTCTTC
TRBD1	TRBV7-9	TRBJ1-5	12	few	CASGTGYQPQHF	TGTGCCAGCGGGACAGGGTACCAGCCCCAGCATTTT
NA	TRBV15	TRBJ1-4	15	many	CATSSSKGSNEKLFF	TGTGCCACCAGCAGTTCCAAAGGAAGTAATGAAAAACTGTTTTTT
TRBD2	TRBV4-2	TRBJ2-3	14	many	CASSPGGGTDTQYF	TGTGCCAGCAGCCCGGGGGGGGGCACAGATACGCAGTATTTT